A single sample gave rise to the 25 T cell receptor beta chains below, sequenced in a study of PD-1 blockade in classical Hodgkin lymphoma. Assay used: immunoSEQ multiplex PCR; TCRdb lists only in-frame clones, some missing. The table includes 25,000 to 30,000 clones, 85% to 90% detected once. There was relapse after autologous stem cell transplantation in every patient, and there was variation in brentuximab vedotin exposure. Sample: peripheral blood mononuclear cells (PBMCs), taken at baseline. Source of these receptors: a human donor with classical Hodgkin lymphoma.

This chain joins TRBV6-6 and TRBJ2-7, with 7 bases identical to TRBD1. V lost 5 bases and J lost 4; bases outside the gene matches: 8. CDR3 length: 14 amino acids. Germline CDR1 and CDR2: MNHNY and SVGAGI (reference sequence). CDR3 sequence reads: CASSMSRGFYEQYF. CDR3 coding DNA: TGTGCCAGCAGTATGTCCAGGGGGTTTTACGAGCAGTACTTC.

The V call is TRBV2, the J call TRBJ1-2; D not certain. Germline-derived CDR1 and CDR2 are SNHLY and FYNNEI. The CDR3 runs 10 residues. Trimming stripped 1 base from V and 11 bases from J, with 5 bases between. The CDR3 DNA reads as TGTGCCAGCAGTGAAGGGTTTTACACCTTC. This codes for CASSEGFYTF.

This chain uses TRBV2 with TRBJ1-3; D is ambiguous. Trimming cost V 6 bases and J 1 base, with 16 bases left between them. This CDR3 is 16 amino acids long. Germline V gene sequence: CDR1 SNHLY, CDR2 FYNNEI. The CDR3 protein is CASSPQTSLSGNTIYF. CDR3 DNA: TGTGCCAGCAGCCCTCAAACTTCGCTATCTGGAAACACCATATATTTT.

The genes are TRBV10-3 and TRBJ1-2; D call uncertain. The germline gives CDR1 ENHRY, CDR2 SYGVKD. This CDR3 has 15 amino acids. Trimming took off 7 bases at V and 6 bases at J, with 21 bases between the two ends. The CDR3 nucleotides read TGTGCCATCAAAGAGGCCAACCAGCCAGGCAATGGCTACACCTTC. Protein: CAIKEANQPGNGYTF.

V and J are TRBV14 and TRBJ1-1; tentative D call: TRBD1 (5 bases). The germline CDR1 and CDR2 sequences are SGHDN and FVKESK. This CDR3 spans 13 amino acids. Trimming left V 1 base short and J 10 bases short, with 13 bases between. CDR3 sequence (DNA): TGTGCCAGCAGCCAAGTTGACAGTGGGGGAGCTTTCTTT. Translation: CASSQVDSGGAFF.

The chain carries TRBV7-9 and TRBJ1-4; TRBD1 matches at 8 bases. In germline, CDR1 is SEHNR, CDR2 FQNEAQ (reference sequence). The CDR3 extends over 15 amino acids. The V gene end was trimmed by 3 bases and the J gene end by 8 bases; junction bases not matched to a gene: 8. CDR3 sequence (DNA): TGTGCCAGCAGCTTCCCCGGGACAGGCACCGAAAAACTGTTTTTT. This codes for CASSFPGTGTEKLFF.

DNA of the CDR3: TGTGCCAGCAGGACTAGTATTCACACCGGGGAGCTGTTTTTT. This gives the protein CASRTSIHTGELFF. The chain recombines TRBV6-6 with TRBJ2-2; D possibly corresponds to TRBD2 (6 bases). CDR3 length: 14 residues. V dropped 6 bases and J dropped 3 bases, with 11 bases sitting between them. Germline-derived CDR1 and CDR2 are MNHNY and SVGAGI (reference sequence).

In this sample, this clone turned up once. The chain links TRBV21-1 to TRBJ2-3. TRBV21-1 is assigned pseudogene status. The CDR3 loop spans 14 amino acids. The CDR3 is CASSNGRRNGTQYF. CDR3 bases: TGTGCCAGCAGCAACGGCCGCCGCAATGGTACGCAGTATTTT.

This clone was seen once. The CDR3 DNA reads TGTGCCAGCAGTTTACAGGGAGTTTCCACTGAAGCTTTCTTT. Translation gives CASSLQGVSTEAFF. The chain combines TRBV2 with TRBJ1-1, with D maybe TRBD1 (6 bases). This CDR3 is built from 14 residues. Germline-derived CDR1 and CDR2 are SNHLY and FYNNEI. V was pared by 5 bases and J by 4 bases, with 14 bases between. The full variable domain, with the rest looked up from reference TRBV2 and TRBJ1-1, is EPEVTQTPSHQVTQMGQEVILRCVPISNHLYFYWYRQILGQKVEFLVSFYNNEISEKSEIFDDQFSVERPDGSNFTLKIRSTKLEDSAMYFCASSLQGVSTEAFFGQGTRLTVV.

The CDR3 DNA follows: TGCGCCAGCAGCGTGACTAGCGGGGGTCCGAACACCGGGGAGCTGTTTTTT. Translated, it gives CASSVTSGGPNTGELFF. This rearrangement joins TRBV5-1 to TRBJ2-2, with TRBD2 matching 12 bases. The CDR3 extends over 17 amino acids. After removal of 4 bases from V and 0 bases from J, the junction contained 4 bases not matched to a gene. Per germline, CDR1 SGHRS and CDR2 YFSETQ.

This clone was observed a handful of times. The chain combines TRBV6-5 with TRBJ1-4, with 10 bases aligning to TRBD1. Unmatched junction bases numbered 8, after V lost 6 bases and J lost 7 bases. The CDR3 runs 15 residues. The germline gives CDR1 MNHEY, CDR2 SVGAGI. The CDR3, as DNA: TGTGCCAGCAGGGGGGGACAGGGGAGGAGTGAAAAACTGTTTTTT. Its translation: CASRGGQGRSEKLFF.

V usage is TRBV10-3 and J usage is TRBJ1-1, with D possibly TRBD1 on 6 matching bases. Trimming shortened V by 4 bases and J by 1 base, and 7 bases separated the two germline ends. This CDR3 is built from 13 residues. The germline gives CDR1 ENHRY, CDR2 SYGVKD. The CDR3 DNA reads TGTGCCATCAGTGTACAGGGGAACACTGAAGCTTTCTTT. Protein sequence: CAISVQGNTEAFF.

This chain uses TRBV2 with TRBJ1-3, with D perhaps TRBD1 (6 bases). This CDR3 is 16 amino acids long. V lost 6 bases to trimming and J lost 4 bases, with 19 bases between them. The germline V gene encodes CDR1 SNHLY and CDR2 FYNNEI. CDR3 sequence reads: CASRATGRPEGNTIYF. The CDR3 region has the DNA TGTGCCAGCAGAGCTACAGGGCGCCCGGAGGGAAACACCATATATTTT.

The chain uses TRBV4-3 and TRBJ1-6; D may be TRBD1 (6 bases). The CDR3 consists of 16 residues. Trimming left V 0 bases short and J 7 bases short, with 13 bases between. In germline, CDR1 is LGHNA, CDR2 YSLEER. The DNA of the CDR3 is TGCGCCAGCAGCCAAGATCGGGGGACACTAAATTCACCCCTCCACTTT. Protein: CASSQDRGTLNSPLHF.

For this clone: Other DNA sequences within the sample encode an identical CDR3. The CDR3 DNA is TGTGCCAGCAGCTTAGACGGACAGATCTCTGGAAACACCATATATTTT. Translation gives CASSLDGQISGNTIYF. V and J are TRBV7-9 and TRBJ1-3, with D tentatively TRBD1 (6 bases). The CDR3 is made up of 16 amino acids. Germline CDR1 SEHNR, CDR2 FQNEAQ (reference sequence). Trimming took 1 base from V and 0 from J, leaving 10 bases between them. Full variable domain (remainder filled in from reference TRBV7-9 and TRBJ1-3): DTGVSQNPRHKITKRGQNVTFRCDPISEHNRLYWYRQTLGQGPEFLTYFQNEAQLEKSRLLSDRFSAERPKGSFSTLEIQRTEQGDSAMYLCASSLDGQISGNTIYFGEGSWLTVV.

The chain has TRBV27 and TRBJ2-5; D not resolved. Germline V gene lookup returns CDR1 MNHEY and CDR2 SMNVEV (reference sequence). This CDR3 region has 12 residues. The V end was cut by 5 bases, the J end by 5 bases, with 9 bases between. CDR3 DNA sequence: TGTGCCAGCAGTAGCCCCGGGGAGACCCAGTACTTC. This translates into CASSSPGETQYF.

The genes are TRBV7-9 and TRBJ2-5; 10 positions match TRBD2. From germline, CDR1 is SEHNR and CDR2 FQNEAQ (reference sequence). V was pared by 1 base and J by 5 bases, with 7 bases of the junction left unmatched. The CDR3 is made up of 16 amino acids. The CDR3 nucleotides read TGTGCCAGCAGCTTAGAGAGACTAGCGGGTGGCGAGACCCAGTACTTC. Translating gives CASSLERLAGGETQYF.

The gene calls are TRBV7-9 and TRBJ1-1, with unresolved D. The CDR3 is 14 amino acids. The V gene lost 5 bases and the J gene lost 1 base, with 11 bases spanning the gap. Germline CDR1 SEHNR, CDR2 FQNEAQ (reference sequence). DNA for the CDR3: TGTGCCAGCAGCAGAGCAAGAGAGAACACTGAAGCTTTCTTT. Translating gives CASSRARENTEAFF.

The CDR3 loop reads CASTPGQPGRNTEAFF. The DNA for the CDR3 is TGTGCCAGTACCCCGGGACAGCCTGGTAGGAACACTGAAGCTTTCTTT. V usage is TRBV19 and J usage is TRBJ1-1; 7 bases agree with TRBD1. The ends lost 7 bases at V and 1 base at J; junction bases unmatched: 12. The CDR3 has 16 amino acids. Per germline, CDR1 LNHDA and CDR2 SQIVND (reference sequence).

The CDR3 DNA reads TGTGCCAGCACCGCTCCGGGGGGCCAGGACAATGAGCAGTTCTTC. This sequence encodes CASTAPGGQDNEQFF. The J gene is TRBJ2-1, the V gene TRBV7-6; the D gene is possibly TRBD2 (7 bases). Trimming cost V 7 bases and J 5 bases, with 18 bases left between them. The CDR3 is 15 amino acids. Germline lookup yields CDR1 SGHVS and CDR2 FNYEAQ.

The chain employs TRBV15 and TRBJ1-3; weak D call: TRBD1 (6 bases). In germline, CDR1 is LNHNV, CDR2 YYDKDF (reference sequence). V was pared by 1 base and J by 0 bases, with 10 bases between. The CDR3 is made up of 16 amino acids. The CDR3 nucleotides read TGTGCCACCAGCAGAGGACAGGATGGCTCTGGAAACACCATATATTTT. Its protein is CATSRGQDGSGNTIYF. Looking up the rest from reference TRBV15 and TRBJ1-3 gives the full variable domain: DAMVIQNPRYQVTQFGKPVTLSCSQTLNHNVMYWYQQKSSQAPKLLFHYYDKDFNNEADTPDNFQSRRPNTSFCFLDIRSPGLGDTAMYLCATSRGQDGSGNTIYFGEGSWLTVV.

The chain carries TRBV7-2 and TRBJ2-2, with a tentative D call TRBD2 (5 bases). V was pared by 5 bases and J by 6 bases, with 19 bases between. The CDR3 contains 16 residues. The germline V gene encodes CDR1 SGHTA and CDR2 FQGNSA. The CDR3 bases are TGTGCCAGCAGCCCCACCAACGGGGTAAAGGCCGGGGAGCTGTTTTTT. It encodes CASSPTNGVKAGELFF.

This rearrangement joins TRBV5-8 to TRBJ1-1, with a weak D call TRBD1 (6 bases). The CDR3 sequence is 14 residues long. CDR1 and CDR2 from the germline V gene are SGHTS and YDEGEE. V lost 3 bases and J 4 bases, leaving 13 bases between the germline ends. The CDR3 DNA is TGTGCCAGCAGCTCAACAGGGTTAGGCACTGAAGCTTTCTTT. Protein product: CASSSTGLGTEAFF. Filled out from reference TRBV5-8 and TRBJ1-1, the complete variable domain reads EAGVTQSPTHLIKTRGQQATLRCSPISGHTSVYWYQQALGLGLQFLLWYDEGEERNRGNFPPRFSGRQFPNYSSELNVNALELEDSALYLCASSSTGLGTEAFFGQGTRLTVV.

The chain couples TRBV2 to TRBJ1-6, with a weak D call TRBD1 (5 bases). Trimming shortened V by 2 bases and J by 7 bases, and 6 bases separated the two germline ends. Germline-derived CDR1 and CDR2 are SNHLY and FYNNEI. The CDR3 totals 13 residues. CDR3 DNA: TGTGCCAGCAGTGAACAGGGAAATTCACCCCTCCACTTT. This gives the protein CASSEQGNSPLHF.

The V gene is TRBV4-3, the J gene TRBJ2-3, with D possibly TRBD1 on 6 matching bases. CDR1 is LGHNA and CDR2 is YSLEER in the germline V gene. The CDR3 sequence is 19 residues long. V lost 0 bases to trimming and J lost 1 base, with 20 bases between them. The CDR3 DNA reads TGCGCCAGCAGCCAAGAAGGGGCAGGGGAATACAGGGGCACAGATACGCAGTATTTT. It codes for CASSQEGAGEYRGTDTQYF.